The source of this TCR beta chain is a study of cytomegalovirus exposure and HLA in healthy donors (dated by TCRdb to 2016 to 2017). Background on the whole study: According to an earlier analysis of 587 of the donors, about 179 million T cells yielded some 120 million unique TCR beta sequences and 276 Gb of sequence data. To predict cytomegalovirus infection status, the study brought together high-throughput TCR immunosequencing, statistical association of individual TCRs with disease status, and machine learning. Using immunosequencing, the study profiled T cell repertoires from around 680 subjects and related those repertoires to cytomegalovirus serostatus. Both class I and class II loci were covered by HLA typing, at four-digit resolution. Among about 410 genotyped donors of the cohort, an average of around 250,000 unique TCR beta nucleotide sequences was sequenced per donor, of which about 19% were non-productive. Rather than using new phenotypic data, the later analysis identified candidate immune exposures from TCR beta sequences and from how often those sequences occurred across donors. An early release covering roughly 640 HLA-typed donors comprised about 300 gigabases of sequencing data and around 80 million unique TCR sequences. A later genetic analysis took genome-wide SNP genotypes for about 55% of the 666 donors and used that subset as a discovery cohort. The study aimed to test whether signatures of past pathogen exposure could be identified by cataloging public T cell receptors. The number of typed donors differed by locus: roughly 629-640 for A, B, C, DRB1 and DQB1; some 500 for DQA1; 606 for DPA1; and roughly 490 for DPB1. In a later analysis, previously published TCR beta repertoires from about 640 donors were re-analyzed and high-resolution HLA genotyping was added so that TCR occurrence patterns could be studied. Besides the first cohort of roughly 640 subjects, a separate validation cohort made up of over 95 different subjects was used. In an earlier analysis of about 590 of the donors, high-throughput TCR beta sequencing was used to judge whether each TCR beta V gene segment behaved as functional or pseudogenic. Donor age, sex, ethnicity and CMV serostatus were compiled alongside the repertoire data. Of the roughly 400 genotyped donors, about 80% fell in the genetic ancestry cluster associated with self-reported Caucasian donors. All discovery cohort repertoires had been generated on a single sequencing platform. Because of strong linkage in the cohort, roughly 5 DR-DQ haplotypes were treated as single units for association and clustering.

The cohort consisted of 666 healthy bone marrow donors. At the time of sampling, every cohort member was nominally healthy, though immune exposures that went unrecorded were likely present. The donor tested CMV seropositive, placing the donor among the 250 to 300 seropositive members of the cohort. A peripheral blood sample was collected from each donor, and TCR beta sequencing was performed on peripheral blood mononuclear cells. Genomic DNA extraction from the blood cell samples was performed with the Qiagen DNeasy Blood Extraction Kit. Results and caveats for the whole study, not just this receptor: The only immune exposure information available for the cohort was CMV serostatus. At a false discovery rate of 0.05, a later analysis linked around 15,000 TCR beta sequences to specific HLA alleles. In a later analysis, TCR association rates were found to vary across HLA loci, with the most associated TCRs seen for DRB1 alleles and the fewest for HLA-C alleles. Linkage disequilibrium might explain the correlated functional status among segregating V segments, but an unknown experimental factor could not be excluded. When HLA alleles, especially DR and DQ, strongly co-occurred, TCR associations were difficult to assign to individual alleles. Some IMGT-functional V segments, including TRBV6-2 and TRBV6-3, could not be told apart with the 87-base-pair reads, so those segments were excluded. An earlier analysis of roughly 570 of the donors showed that most TCR beta V segments appeared in productive rearrangements either about 87% or about 30% of the time, which broadly matched IMGT annotations. In a later analysis, HLA-associated TCR beta chains showed more clonal expansion and lower generation probabilities than non-associated chains that were equally common. A further reported finding was that TCR beta sequences accurately predicted the HLA-A and HLA-B alleles for most subjects in the first cohort. According to a later genetic analysis, donors in an Asian-associated ancestry cluster had fewer N-insertions in productive TCRs than the approximately 670-donor mean. According to a later analysis, parvovirus B19, influenza, CMV and Epstein-Barr virus appeared linked to several top co-occurrence clusters. Because HLA typing was unavailable for some donors at each locus, only the typed subset was used in association tests. In this cohort, only TCR beta chains were sequenced, and detectable features were limited by the absence of alpha or paired-chain data. In vitro tests confirmed that a few of the cytomegalovirus-associated TCR beta chains recognize cytomegalovirus antigens. A group of highly shared sequence variants was considered likely to be a technical artifact of the sequencing pipeline. Roughly uniform sequencing depth across donors was assumed in presence/absence analyses, although this assumption may not hold. According to the authors, the approach could potentially be generalized to other disease states and immunological phenotypes. Because counts were too low, around 18 rarely observed V segments, including chromosome 9 orphons, were left out of the earlier analysis of over 550 of the donors. Most TCR sequences were seen in very few donors, while some public TCRs were found in many individuals. The study gave a list of 150 to 200 TCR beta chains associated with cytomegalovirus. In a later genetic analysis, a missense DCLRE1C variant was associated with V-gene and J-gene trimming of TCR beta chains, and the association was replicated in an independent cohort. In both the original and validation cohorts, the classifier was reported to diagnose cytomegalovirus status with high specificity and sensitivity. Most CMV-associated TCR beta chains appeared to be HLA-restricted in a later analysis, and the HLA associations seemed to be driven largely by CMV exposure.

The CDR3, from cysteine to phenylalanine, totals 16 residues. Only the CDR3 region is kept as DNA, spanning 48 bases read in frame from base 1. The germline V end is reduced by 5 bases and the J end by 3 bases; junction bases left unmatched: 5. CDR1 and CDR2 are read off the germline V gene (reference sequence) as GTSNPN and SVGIG. This clone appeared a single time. No cognate antigen has been identified for it. No much larger clone exists at a distance of one base, and base qualities are not known. Receptors were amplified or captured by the immunoSEQ multiplex PCR assay. For the multiplex PCR, a mixture combining 60 forward primers for TCR Vbeta segments and 13 reverse primers for TCR Jbeta segments was used. The CDR3 region of rearranged TCR beta genes was amplified from genomic DNA with a multiplex PCR assay. Amplified TCR beta libraries were sequenced as 87-base-pair reads on the Illumina HiSeq System. The published analysis was carried out like this. Across the 700 or so repertoires, a later analysis counted 80 million or so unique TCR beta chains, about 10 million of which were shared by at least two donors. To remove PCR and sequencing errors, raw reads were error-corrected and collapsed into unique sequences using a nearest-neighbor algorithm that merged closely related sequences. V, D and J gene segments were assigned by aligning CDR3 sequences to IMGT reference sequences. For a sequence to be retained, a match of at least six nucleotides was required to both a V gene segment and a J gene segment. A rearrangement counted as productive if the CDR3 had no stop codons and remained in frame with V and J, and every other rearrangement counted as non-productive. CDR3 was defined by IMGT convention, running from the second conserved V-encoded cysteine to the conserved J-encoded phenylalanine. The earlier analysis of a few hundred of the donors excluded sequences that lacked an unambiguous match to a single V gene segment. An earlier analysis of 587 of the donors called V segments functional above 56.7% productive rearrangements and segregating when the between-donor standard deviation exceeded 5%. To diagnose cytomegalovirus status from the catalog of TCR beta chain sequences, a statistical classification framework was built. A later analysis assigned V and J genes by comparing TCR nucleotide sequences with IMGT/GENE-DB human TR gene sequences. Using the TCRdist pipeline, a later analysis assigned CDR3 sequences along with most-parsimonious VDJ recombination scenarios. In a later analysis, each TCR beta chain was defined by its CDR3 amino acid sequence together with its V-gene family, and reads without a unique V-gene family were excluded. A later analysis removed 450 to 600 highly shared, low-generation-probability nucleotide sequences to deal with suspected cross-contamination and a sequencing artifact. In a later analysis, a clonal expansion index for each public chain was calculated from normalized within-repertoire ranks of inferred template counts. In a later analysis, generation probabilities were computed with a VDJ recombination model fitted to out-of-frame rearrangements, and the resulting probabilities were checked against IGoR. In a later analysis, hypergeometric tests were used to score TCR-TCR, TCR-HLA and TCR-CMV co-occurrence, with a repertoire-size bias correction applied to TCR pairs. In a later analysis, false discovery rates were estimated by permuting HLA or CMV assignments 20 times. A later analysis grouped co-occurring TCRs with DBSCAN, adding TCRdist sequence similarity when clustering within HLA-allele-positive subsets. Repertoires with fewer than 30,000 or more than 120,000 public chains, plus five repertoires with anomalous nucleotide sharing, were excluded from co-occurrence clustering. The table was pulled from immuneACCESS by TCRdb, which kept in-frame rearrangements only. Such tables lose some clones; where checked, under half of the loss comes from unresolved V genes, and the rest has no known cause. The DNA gave D and trimming, while V, J and clone size come from that table. The sample table holds more than 150,000 clones, of which about three quarters were seen once. The top ten constitute 3.1% of the sample.

The sequenced sample consisted of PBMCs. This clonotype was sampled from a woman in her forties or fifties in good health and CMV-seropositive. The V and J genes are TRBV30 and TRBJ2-1; 15 junctional bases match TRBD2. The nucleotides read TGTGCCTGGGCTGGGACTAGCGGGAGGTACTACAATGAGCAGTTCTTC. It encodes CAWAGTSGRYYNEQFF. Here the CDR3 is joined to the reference TRBV30 and TRBJ2-1 genes, and the full variable domain is: SQTIHQWPATLVQPVGSPLSLECTVEGTSNPNLYWYRQAAGRGLQLLFYSVGIGQISSEVPQNLSASRPQDRQFILSSKKLLLSDSGFYLCAWAGTSGRYYNEQFFGPGTRLTVL.